A single T cell receptor beta chain is shown here with its context. Its antigen is undetermined. The sample is drawn from a study of vaccination and CD4 T cells after COVID-19. For the study at large: Convalescent individuals numbered four females and six males, two being Hispanic. Samples after vaccination came a median 72 days past dose two, ranging 14 to 241.

The germline V and J ends were trimmed by 12 bases and 1 base, with 23 bases remaining between them. The germline V gene encodes CDR1 KGHDR and CDR2 SFDVKD. The CDR3 contains 16 residues. Oncomine TCR Beta short-read sequencing was applied to DNA from cultured CD4+ T cells. The genomic DNA was obtained from cultured CD4+ T cells by extraction with the QIAamp micro DNA kit. A single record per CDR3 protein comes from TCRdb applying MiXCR to the PCR reads. Seen here are 11,000 to 15,000 distinct CDR3 sequences, around 69% observed once, and the top ten hold about 11%. Noted treatment: roughly 10-day PBMC culture with coronavirus spike peptide pools or control peptides (ViraFEST assay).

The sample was CD4+ T cells from blood, cultured in vitro. The chain recombines TRBV24-1 with TRBJ1-1; possibly TRBD1 for D (6 bases). The source is a human donor who had recovered from COVID-19. CDR3 loop: CASKLPGGHQNTEAFF. The CDR3 DNA reads TGTGCCTCAAAACTACCTGGGGGACATCAGAACACTGAAGCTTTCTTT.